The source of this T cell receptor beta chain is a study of T cell responses to AZD1222 COVID-19 vaccine. Study results and caveats: Baseline serology detected seropositivity in only six AZD1222 recipients. Regions 160-218 and 743-854 held dominance among vaccine-associated CD4 TCRs, which spanned spike. Donors were mostly white British, more females; clonal diversity possibly underestimated.

Some clones are missing from TCRdb's copy, which holds only in-frame ones; the method was immunoSEQ multiplex PCR. The sample includes some 150,000 clones, 90% of them seen just once. A remark on this clone: Its antigen remains unknown.

Pooling of second doses given at about 4 or about 12 weeks was done. The CDR3 totals 15 residues. Germline CDR1 reads MNHEY; CDR2 reads SVGAGI. The V segment lost 6 bases and the J segment 4 bases; nucleotides outside the gene matches: 11. Sample: peripheral blood, taken 28 days after the second AZD1222 dose. The chain uses TRBV6-5 and TRBJ2-7; 8 bases agree with TRBD2. The receptor was derived from an adult who received the AZD1222 COVID-19 vaccine. The CDR3 loop is CASRPTSGNDYEQYF. CDR3 DNA sequence: TGTGCCAGCAGGCCCACTAGCGGTAACGATTACGAGCAGTACTTC.